The 20 T cell receptor beta chains below come from one sample, sequenced in a study of blood T cell repertoires in COVID-19. Assay: immunoSEQ multiplex PCR; the TCRdb copy retains only in-frame clones and omits some. The sample has approximately 260,000 clones, less than 85% seen once. The specimen was peripheral blood. The origin of the receptors is a man aged 55 to 70 who had recovered from COVID-19.

The CDR3 spells CASSLQGATSGANVLTF. For the CDR3, the DNA is TGTGCCAGCAGCTTACAGGGGGCGACCTCTGGGGCCAACGTCCTGACTTTC. The V call is TRBV7-6, the J call TRBJ2-6, with 8 bases aligning to TRBD1. Trimming cost V 2 bases and J 0 bases; bases outside gene matches: 3. CDR1 is SGHVS and CDR2 is FNYEAQ in the germline V gene. The CDR3 contains 17 residues.

The chain employs TRBV2 and TRBJ1-5; weak D call: TRBD1 (6 bases). V was clipped by 5 bases and J by 2 bases, with 13 bases between them. Germline V gene lookup returns CDR1 SNHLY and CDR2 FYNNEI. The CDR3 is 15 amino acids. The chain's CDR3 is CASSKGQSGNQPQHF. CDR3 in DNA: TGTGCCAGCAGTAAAGGACAGTCTGGCAATCAGCCCCAGCATTTT. Based on the CDR3 plus reference TRBV2 and TRBJ1-5, the full variable domain is EPEVTQTPSHQVTQMGQEVILRCVPISNHLYFYWYRQILGQKVEFLVSFYNNEISEKSEIFDDQFSVERPDGSNFTLKIRSTKLEDSAMYFCASSKGQSGNQPQHFGDGTRLSIL.

CDR3 sequence (DNA): TGTGCCACCAGCAAACGGACTAGCGGGAGTATCTACGAGCAGTACTTC. Protein sequence: CATSKRTSGSIYEQYF. The rearrangement joins TRBV15 to TRBJ2-7; 13 bases align to TRBD2. CDR3 length: 16 amino acids. Germline CDR1 LNHNV, CDR2 YYDKDF (reference sequence). The trim removed 4 bases at V and 3 bases at J, leaving 6 bases unmatched.

The CDR3 protein is CASSGTGAYNEQFF. The CDR3 bases are TGTGCCAGTTCCGGGACAGGGGCCTACAATGAGCAGTTCTTC. This chain connects TRBV6-5 to TRBJ2-1, with 10 bases that match TRBD1. The CDR3 totals 14 residues. CDR1 and CDR2 from the germline V gene are MNHEY and SVGAGI. With 9 bases clipped from V and 2 bases from J, the junction kept 4 bases outside the gene matches.

V and J are TRBV10-3 and TRBJ2-6, with D possibly being TRBD2 (6 bases). V was clipped by 0 bases and J by 0 bases, with 6 bases between them. CDR3 length: 16 amino acids. From germline, CDR1 is ENHRY and CDR2 SYGVKD. CDR3: CAISESGGSGANVLTF. CDR3 in DNA: TGTGCCATCAGTGAGTCGGGAGGCTCTGGGGCCAACGTCCTGACTTTC.

The rearrangement joins TRBV5-1 to TRBJ2-3, with 10 positions matching TRBD2. The V and J ends lost 0 bases and 6 bases, in that order; junction bases with no gene match: 10. Germline CDR1 SGHRS, CDR2 YFSETQ. The CDR3 runs 17 residues. The CDR3 DNA reads as TGCGCCAGCAGCTTGGATCCTAGCGGGGGAGTTATGGATACGCAGTATTTT. Translating gives CASSLDPSGGVMDTQYF.

This clone was seen a few times. The chain has TRBV4-1 and TRBJ2-1, with TRBD2 identical over 9 bases. Germline CDR1 MGHRA, CDR2 YSYEKL. V shed 1 base and J 0 bases; nucleotides not matched to a gene: 7. This CDR3 is 18 amino acids long. CDR3 DNA: TGCGCCAGCAGCCAAGTGTTAGCGGGGGATATCTCCTACAATGAGCAGTTCTTC. It translates to CASSQVLAGDISYNEQFF.

The chain has TRBV5-1 and TRBJ1-6; a weak D match, TRBD1 (6 bases). Trimming stripped 4 bases from V and 0 bases from J, with 11 bases between. This CDR3 is 16 amino acids long. The V gene's germline CDR1 is SGHRS and CDR2 YFSETQ. The CDR3 loop is CASSTTGTSYNSPLHF. DNA of the CDR3: TGCGCCAGCAGCACCACAGGGACCTCCTATAATTCACCCCTCCACTTT.

CDR3 DNA sequence: TGTGCCAGCAGTATCGGGAAGCCTAAATACGAGCAGTACTTC. It yields the protein CASSIGKPKYEQYF. V and J are TRBV5-4 and TRBJ2-7, with D possibly being TRBD2 (5 bases). V lost 5 bases and J 4 bases, leaving 16 bases between the germline ends. The CDR3 is made up of 14 amino acids. From germline, CDR1 is SGHNT and CDR2 YYREEE (reference sequence).

The J gene is TRBJ1-5, the V gene TRBV5-5; TRBD1 aligns across 8 bases. The V gene end was trimmed by 2 bases and the J gene end by 0 bases; junction bases not matched to a gene: 13. From germline, CDR1 is SGHKS and CDR2 YYEKEE (reference sequence). The CDR3 loop spans 19 amino acids. In DNA, the CDR3 is TGTGCCAGCAGCTTTTTTTTGGCAGGGGGCCCGTATAGCAATCAGCCCCAGCATTTT. This codes for CASSFFLAGGPYSNQPQHF.

This clone was counted a single time. The CDR3 spells CASGFPGLAGPDTGELFF. The CDR3 DNA follows: TGTGCCAGCGGTTTCCCGGGACTAGCGGGACCGGACACCGGGGAGCTGTTTTTT. The J gene is TRBJ2-2, the V gene TRBV2, with 13 bases lining up with TRBD2. The CDR3 runs 18 residues. The trim removed 8 bases at V and 3 bases at J, leaving 12 bases unmatched. CDR1 is SNHLY and CDR2 is FYNNEI in the germline V gene.

The J gene is TRBJ2-1, the V gene TRBV13; 7 bases agree with TRBD2. The V gene end was trimmed by 3 bases and the J gene end by 7 bases; junction bases not matched to a gene: 6. This CDR3 region has 14 residues. CDR1 and CDR2 from the germline V gene are PRHDT and FYEKMQ (reference sequence). CDR3 protein: CASSFSGTTNEQFF. The DNA of the CDR3 is TGTGCCAGCAGCTTTTCCGGGACTACTAATGAGCAGTTCTTC.

The gene calls are TRBV18 and TRBJ2-1, with 8 bases lining up with TRBD2. Germline V CDR1 and CDR2: KGHSH, LQKENI. The length of the CDR3 is 17 residues. Germline trimming cut 3 bases from V and 0 bases from J; bases unmatched to any gene: 7. CDR3 DNA sequence: TGTGCCAGCTCACCCCGAACGACTAGCGCCTCCTACAATGAGCAGTTCTTC. This sequence encodes CASSPRTTSASYNEQFF. The full variable domain, its missing parts supplied by reference TRBV18 and TRBJ2-1, is NAGVMQNPRHLVRRRGQEARLRCSPMKGHSHVYWYRQLPEEGLKFMVYLQKENIIDESGMPKERFSAEFPKEGPSILRIQQVVRGDSAAYFCASSPRTTSASYNEQFFGPGTRLTVL.

This chain uses TRBV7-2 with TRBJ2-1, with D perhaps TRBD2 (5 bases). Germline CDR1 SGHTA, CDR2 FQGNSA. Trimming shortened V by 5 bases and J by 7 bases, and 18 bases separated the two germline ends. The CDR3 loop spans 15 amino acids. CDR3 in DNA: TGTGCCAGCAGCACGGACTTTCGGCGTCTAAATGAGCAGTTCTTC. As protein: CASSTDFRRLNEQFF.

This chain connects TRBV5-4 to TRBJ2-3; D may be TRBD1 (5 bases). Looked up from germline, CDR1 is SGHNT and CDR2 is YYREEE (reference sequence). The ends were cut back, 9 bases at V and 1 base at J, with 18 bases in the middle. This CDR3 is 15 amino acids long. The CDR3 DNA reads as TGTGCCACTACCGAAGGGGTCCCTGGCACAGATACGCAGTATTTT. This sequence encodes CATTEGVPGTDTQYF. The whole variable domain, filled in from reference TRBV5-4 and TRBJ2-3, reads ETGVTQSPTHLIKTRGQQVTLRCSSQSGHNTVSWYQQALGQGPQFIFQYYREEENGRGNFPPRFSGLQFPNYSSELNVNALELDDSALYLCATTEGVPGTDTQYFGPGTRLTVL.

This clone was found once. The chain joins TRBV3-1 (or the pseudogene TRBV3-2) to TRBJ2-7; 8 nucleotides match TRBD2. This CDR3 comprises 15 residues. Trimming removed 2 bases from V and 3 bases from J; junction bases left unmatched: 6. From germline, CDR1 is LGHDT and CDR2 YNNKEL (reference sequence). The CDR3 nucleotides are TGTGCCAGCAGCCAATCGACTAGCGAGCGCTACGAGCAGTACTTC. Translation: CASSQSTSERYEQYF.

The chain carries TRBV4-1 and TRBJ2-3; 11 nucleotides line up with TRBD2. The V segment lost 7 bases and the J segment 5 bases; nucleotides outside the gene matches: 5. The CDR3 covers 14 residues. CDR1 and CDR2 (germline): MGHRA, YSYEKL. CDR3 loop: CASTPLAGVDTQYF. CDR3 sequence (DNA): TGCGCCAGCACCCCACTAGCGGGGGTAGATACGCAGTATTTT.

The chain recombines TRBV14 with TRBJ1-2; D gene ambiguous. The CDR3 covers 15 residues. The V and J ends lost 2 bases and 8 bases respectively, with 18 bases between them. Germline CDR1 and CDR2: SGHDN and FVKESK. The DNA for the CDR3 is TGTGCCAGCAGCCAACAAACGCAAGCGGGCGAGGGCTACACCTTC. This translates into CASSQQTQAGEGYTF.

This clone was seen only once. The chain joins TRBV18 to TRBJ2-3; the D gene is possibly TRBD1 (6 bases). CDR3 length: 13 residues. Germline V gives CDR1 KGHSH, CDR2 LQKENI. V was trimmed by 5 bases and J by 7 bases, leaving 13 bases between them. The CDR3 DNA reads TGTGCCAGCTCAGAACTCCGGGACAATACGCAGTATTTT. It codes for CASSELRDNTQYF.

This chain connects TRBV29-1 to TRBJ2-1; TRBD2 matches at 14 bases. Germline V gene sequence: CDR1 SQVTM, CDR2 ANQGSEA. The J segment lost 1 base and the V segment lost 6 bases, leaving 2 bases of the junction unmatched. The CDR3 length is 15 residues. CDR3 amino acids: CSVGLAGGSYNEQFF. CDR3 coding DNA: TGCAGCGTCGGACTAGCGGGAGGTTCCTACAATGAGCAGTTCTTC.